The TCR beta chain described here comes from a study of PD-L1 blockade in urothelial cancer. Turning to the study itself: Patients initiated atezolizumab in about 2014 at 1,200 mg intravenously every 3 weeks.

With regard to this clone: Additional DNA sequences in this sample encode the identical CDR3.

Time point reported: pretreatment peripheral blood. Trimming pared 3 bases from V and 5 bases from J, leaving 10 bases between. This CDR3 has 13 residues. Germline CDR1 and CDR2: SGHNT and YENEEA. The protocol was immunoSEQ multiplex PCR, while the TCRdb copy is restricted to in-frame clones and leaves out a portion. Of about 49,000 clones detected, around 79% appear once; the ten largest clones hold about 10%. The origin of this receptor is a man between 70 and 80 years old with urothelial cancer. J is TRBJ2-5 and V is TRBV11-3; a weak D match, TRBD1 (6 bases). The source was PBMCs, collected around atezolizumab (anti-PD-L1) treatment. Written as DNA, the CDR3 is TGTGCCAGCAGCTTGTCGCAGGGGGAGACCCAGTACTTC. It encodes CASSLSQGETQYF. The complete variable domain, with remaining parts taken from reference TRBV11-3 and TRBJ2-5, reads EAGVVQSPRYKIIEKKQPVAFWCNPISGHNTLYWYLQNLGQGPELLIRYENEEAVDDSQLPKDRFSAERLKGVDSTLKIQPAELGDSAVYLCASSLSQGETQYFGPGTRLLVL.